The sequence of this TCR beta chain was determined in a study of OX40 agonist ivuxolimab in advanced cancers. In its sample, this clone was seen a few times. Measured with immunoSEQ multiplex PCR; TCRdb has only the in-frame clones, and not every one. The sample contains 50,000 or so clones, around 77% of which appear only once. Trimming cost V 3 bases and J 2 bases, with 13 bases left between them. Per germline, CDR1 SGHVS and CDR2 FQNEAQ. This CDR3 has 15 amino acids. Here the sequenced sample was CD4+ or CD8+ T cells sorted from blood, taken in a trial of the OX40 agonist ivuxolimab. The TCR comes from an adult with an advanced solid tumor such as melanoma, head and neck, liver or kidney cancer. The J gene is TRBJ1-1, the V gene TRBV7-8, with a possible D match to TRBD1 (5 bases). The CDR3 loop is CASSFMGPSNTEAFF. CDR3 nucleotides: TGTGCCAGCAGCTTTATGGGACCGTCAAACACTGAAGCTTTCTTT. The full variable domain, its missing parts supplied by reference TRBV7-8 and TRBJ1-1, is GAGVSQSPRYKVAKRGQDVALRCDPISGHVSLFWYQQALGQGPEFLTYFQNEAQLDKSGLPSDRFFAERPEGSVSTLKIQRTQQEDSAVYLCASSFMGPSNTEAFFGQGTRLTVV.